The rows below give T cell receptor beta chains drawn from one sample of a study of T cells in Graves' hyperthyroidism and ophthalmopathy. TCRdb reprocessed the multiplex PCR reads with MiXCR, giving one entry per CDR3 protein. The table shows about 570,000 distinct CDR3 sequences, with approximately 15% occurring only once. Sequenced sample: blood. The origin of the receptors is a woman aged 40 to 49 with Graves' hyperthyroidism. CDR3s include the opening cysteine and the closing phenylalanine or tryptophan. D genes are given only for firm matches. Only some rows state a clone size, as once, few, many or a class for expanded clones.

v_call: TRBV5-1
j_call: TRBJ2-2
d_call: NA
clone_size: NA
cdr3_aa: CASSSGTAPSGELFF
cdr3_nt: TGCGCCAGCAGCTCCGGGACTGCTCCATCGGGGGAGCTGTTTTTT

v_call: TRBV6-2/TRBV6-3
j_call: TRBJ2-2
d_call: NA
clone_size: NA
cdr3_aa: CASRDRTGELFF
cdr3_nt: TGTGCCAGCAGGGACAGAACCGGGGAGCTGTTTTTT

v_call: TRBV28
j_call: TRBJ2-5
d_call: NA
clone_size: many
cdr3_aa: CASSLGGGRETQYF
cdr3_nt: TGTGCCAGCAGTTTGGGAGGGGGCCGGGAGACCCAGTACTTC

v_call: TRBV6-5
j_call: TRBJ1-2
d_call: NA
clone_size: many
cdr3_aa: CASSYGGANYGYTF
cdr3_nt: TGTGCCAGCAGTTACGGGGGGGCTAACTATGGCTACACCTTC

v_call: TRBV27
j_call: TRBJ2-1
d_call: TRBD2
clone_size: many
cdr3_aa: CASSFARTSGGLYNEQFF
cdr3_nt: TGTGCCAGCAGTTTCGCCCGGACTAGCGGGGGACTTTACAATGAGCAGTTCTTC

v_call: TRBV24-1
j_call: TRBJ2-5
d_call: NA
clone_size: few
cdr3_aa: CATSDAGQYQETQYF
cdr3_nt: TGTGCCACCAGTGATGCCGGACAGTACCAAGAGACCCAGTACTTC

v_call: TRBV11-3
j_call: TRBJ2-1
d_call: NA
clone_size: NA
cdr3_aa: CASSTPSGEQFF
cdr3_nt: TGTGCCAGCAGCACCCCCTCAGGGGAGCAGTTCTTC

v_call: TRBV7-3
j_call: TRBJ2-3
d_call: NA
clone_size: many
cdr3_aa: CASSLMAGSTDTQYF
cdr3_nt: TGTGCCAGCAGCTTAATGGCTGGGAGCACAGATACGCAGTATTTT

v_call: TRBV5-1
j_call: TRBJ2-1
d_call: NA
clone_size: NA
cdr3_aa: CASSFGGRTPPYNEQFF
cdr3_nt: TGCGCCAGCAGCTTTGGTGGCCGGACCCCGCCCTACAATGAGCAGTTCTTC

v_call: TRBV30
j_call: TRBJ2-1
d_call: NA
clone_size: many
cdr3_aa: CAWSKSLVMGHNEQFF
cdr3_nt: TGTGCCTGGAGTAAATCATTAGTAATGGGTCACAATGAGCAGTTCTTC

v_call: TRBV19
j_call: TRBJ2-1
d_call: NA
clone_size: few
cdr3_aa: CASSIDRGGRGIEQFF
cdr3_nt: TGTGCCAGTAGTATAGATAGGGGGGGACGGGGGATTGAGCAGTTCTTC

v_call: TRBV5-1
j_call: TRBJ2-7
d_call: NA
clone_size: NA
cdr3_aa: CASSLMGQHEQYF
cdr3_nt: TGTGCCAGCAGCTTGATGGGACAACATGAGCAGTACTTC

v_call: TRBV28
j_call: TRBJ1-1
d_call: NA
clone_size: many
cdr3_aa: CASSRQVRVAAFF
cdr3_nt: TGTGCCAGCAGTCGACAGGTTAGGGTCGCAGCTTTCTTT

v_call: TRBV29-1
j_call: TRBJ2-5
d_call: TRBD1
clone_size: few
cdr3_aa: CSVEPGGETQYF
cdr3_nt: TGCAGCGTTGAACCAGGGGGAGAGACCCAGTACTTC

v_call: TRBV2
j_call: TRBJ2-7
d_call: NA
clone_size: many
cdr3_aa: CASSGTTTYEQYF
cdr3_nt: TGTGCCAGCAGTGGTACTACCACCTACGAGCAGTACTTC

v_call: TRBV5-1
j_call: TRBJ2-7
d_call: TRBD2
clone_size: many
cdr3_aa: CASSLVGPLAGASYEQYF
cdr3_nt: TGCGCCAGCAGCTTGGTGGGCCCACTAGCGGGTGCATCCTACGAGCAGTACTTC

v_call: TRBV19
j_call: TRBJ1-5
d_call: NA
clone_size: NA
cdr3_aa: CASSIDRGTNQPQHF
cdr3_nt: TGTGCCAGTAGTATAGATAGGGGTACCAATCAGCCCCAGCATTTT

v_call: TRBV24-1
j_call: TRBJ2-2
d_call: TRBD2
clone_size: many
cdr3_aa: CATSDFRGTSGNTGELFF
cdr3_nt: TGTGCCACCAGTGATTTTAGAGGGACTAGCGGGAACACCGGGGAGCTGTTTTTT

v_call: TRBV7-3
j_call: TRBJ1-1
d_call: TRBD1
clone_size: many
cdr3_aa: CASSLTGSEEAFF
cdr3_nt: TGTGCCAGCAGCCTGACAGGGTCGGAAGAAGCTTTCTTT

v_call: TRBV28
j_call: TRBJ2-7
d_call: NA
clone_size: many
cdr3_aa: CASSLWGGEQYF
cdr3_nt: TGTGCCAGCAGTTTATGGGGTGGCGAGCAGTACTTC

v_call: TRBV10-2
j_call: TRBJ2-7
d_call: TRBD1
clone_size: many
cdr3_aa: CASRGTGRIYEQYF
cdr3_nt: TGCGCCAGCAGAGGGACAGGGAGAATTTACGAGCAGTACTTC

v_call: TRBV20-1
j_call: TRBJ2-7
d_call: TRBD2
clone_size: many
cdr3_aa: CSARSGKDYEQYF
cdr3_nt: TGCAGTGCTAGGAGCGGGAAGGACTACGAGCAGTACTTC

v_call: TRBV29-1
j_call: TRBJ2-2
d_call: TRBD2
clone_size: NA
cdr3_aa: CSVGGLTHTGELFF
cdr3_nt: TGCAGCGTCGGGGGACTAACCCACACCGGGGAGCTGTTTTTT

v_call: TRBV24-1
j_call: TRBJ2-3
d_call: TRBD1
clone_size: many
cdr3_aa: CATTKTGEEDTQYF
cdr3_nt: TGTGCCACCACTAAGACAGGGGAGGAAGATACGCAGTATTTT

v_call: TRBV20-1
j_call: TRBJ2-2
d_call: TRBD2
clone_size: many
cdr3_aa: CSAKLAGEPGELFF
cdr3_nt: TGCAGTGCTAAACTAGCGGGAGAGCCCGGGGAGCTGTTTTTT

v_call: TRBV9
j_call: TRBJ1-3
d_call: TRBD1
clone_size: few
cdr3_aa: CASRGQGGNTIYF
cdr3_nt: TGTGCCAGCAGGGGACAGGGGGGGAACACCATATATTTT

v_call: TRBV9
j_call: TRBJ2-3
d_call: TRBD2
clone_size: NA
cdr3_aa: CASSRPLAASTDTQYF
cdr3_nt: TGTGCCAGCAGCCGACCCCTAGCGGCTAGCACAGATACGCAGTATTTT

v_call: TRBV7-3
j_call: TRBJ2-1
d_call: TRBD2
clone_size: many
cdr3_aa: CASSSSGRAGEQFF
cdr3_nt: TGTGCCAGCAGCTCTAGCGGGAGGGCCGGTGAGCAGTTCTTC

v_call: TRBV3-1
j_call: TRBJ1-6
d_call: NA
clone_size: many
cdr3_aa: CASSQALAGAALHF
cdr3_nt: TGTGCCAGCAGCCAGGCGTTGGCGGGAGCTGCCCTCCACTTT

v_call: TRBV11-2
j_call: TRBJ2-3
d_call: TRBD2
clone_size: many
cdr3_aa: CASSLVAGGTDTQYF
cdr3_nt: TGTGCCAGCAGCTTAGTTGCGGGGGGCACAGATACGCAGTATTTT

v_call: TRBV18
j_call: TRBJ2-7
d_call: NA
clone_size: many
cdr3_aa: CASHYGGPPYEQYF
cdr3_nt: TGTGCCAGCCACTACGGGGGCCCACCCTACGAGCAGTACTTC

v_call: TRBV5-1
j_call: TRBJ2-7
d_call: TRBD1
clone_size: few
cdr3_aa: CTSSLAGTAAYEQYF
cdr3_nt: TGCACCAGCAGCTTGGCCGGGACAGCAGCCTACGAGCAGTACTTC

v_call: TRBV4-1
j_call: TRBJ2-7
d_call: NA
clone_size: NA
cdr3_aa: CASSQWDGPSYEQYF
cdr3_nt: TGCGCCAGCAGCCAATGGGACGGGCCCTCCTACGAGCAGTACTTC

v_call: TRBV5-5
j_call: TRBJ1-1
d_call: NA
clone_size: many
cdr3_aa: CASSLEGAVLTEAFF
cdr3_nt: TGTGCCAGCAGCTTGGAAGGGGCGGTGTTGACTGAAGCTTTCTTT

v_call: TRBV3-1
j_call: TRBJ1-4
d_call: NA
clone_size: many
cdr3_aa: CASSQAWTSRGEKLFF
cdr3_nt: TGTGCCAGCAGCCAAGCTTGGACCTCTCGAGGGGAAAAACTGTTTTTT

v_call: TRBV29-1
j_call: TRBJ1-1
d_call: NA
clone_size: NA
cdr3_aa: CSVANLNTEAFF
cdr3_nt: TGCAGCGTTGCTAACCTGAACACTGAAGCTTTCTTT

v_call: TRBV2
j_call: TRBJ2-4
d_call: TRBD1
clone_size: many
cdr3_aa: CASGSGQGMMDKNIQYF
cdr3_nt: TGTGCCAGCGGCTCGGGACAGGGGATGATGGACAAAAACATTCAGTACTTC

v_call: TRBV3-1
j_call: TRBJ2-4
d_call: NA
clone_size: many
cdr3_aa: CASSQVLDTSSGAAKNIQYF
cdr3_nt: TGTGCCAGCAGCCAAGTCCTGGACACCTCCTCGGGGGCAGCCAAAAACATTCAGTACTTC

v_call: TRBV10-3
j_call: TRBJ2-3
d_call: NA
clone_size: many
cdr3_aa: CATWDKATDTQYF
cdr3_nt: TGTGCCACTTGGGACAAAGCCACAGATACGCAGTATTTT

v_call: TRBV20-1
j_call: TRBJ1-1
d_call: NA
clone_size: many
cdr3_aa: CSTRNLMNTEAFF
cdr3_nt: TGCAGTACCCGGAACTTGATGAACACTGAAGCTTTCTTT

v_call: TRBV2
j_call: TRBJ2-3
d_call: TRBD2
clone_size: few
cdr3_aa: CASSDPSGQSTDTQYF
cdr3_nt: TGTGCCAGCAGTGACCCTAGCGGGCAGAGCACAGATACGCAGTATTTT

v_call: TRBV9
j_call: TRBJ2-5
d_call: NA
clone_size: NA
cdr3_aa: CAGSVEGETQYF
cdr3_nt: TGTGCCGGCAGCGTAGAAGGGGAGACCCAGTACTTC

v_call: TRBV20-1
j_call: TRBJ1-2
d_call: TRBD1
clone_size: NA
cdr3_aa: CSASEMGQDGYTF
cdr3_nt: TGCAGTGCTAGCGAGATGGGACAGGATGGCTACACCTTC

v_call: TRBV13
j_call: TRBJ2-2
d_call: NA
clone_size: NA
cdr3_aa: CASSPGTSTGELFF
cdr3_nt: TGTGCCAGCAGCCCCGGGACCTCCACCGGGGAGCTGTTTTTT

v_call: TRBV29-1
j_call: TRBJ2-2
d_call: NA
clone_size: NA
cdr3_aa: CSVEVGTTGELFF
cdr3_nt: TGCAGCGTTGAGGTCGGCACTACCGGGGAGCTGTTTTTT

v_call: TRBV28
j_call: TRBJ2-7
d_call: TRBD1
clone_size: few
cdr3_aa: CASHTGTGGHEQYF
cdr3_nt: TGTGCCAGCCACACCGGGACAGGGGGACACGAGCAGTACTTC

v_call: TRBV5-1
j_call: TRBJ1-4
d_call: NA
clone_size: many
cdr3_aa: CASSESGTRDEKLFF
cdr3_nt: TGCGCCAGCAGCGAATCCGGGACCCGGGATGAAAAACTGTTTTTT